What follows are 22 T cell receptor beta chains derived from one specimen sequenced in a study of cytomegalovirus exposure and HLA in healthy donors. Amplification used 60 Vbeta primers and 13 Jbeta primers. Generated by immunoSEQ multiplex PCR, the TCRdb table keeps only in-frame clones and is missing some. Reported are 150,000 to 200,000 clones; the ten largest clones contain 0.74%. Material for sequencing was PBMCs. The receptors come from a boy aged 5-17 years in good health and CMV-seronegative.

This chain joins TRBV11-2 and TRBJ1-3, with 7 bases that match TRBD1. The CDR3 has 16 residues. The V and J ends lost 5 bases and 2 bases, in that order; junction bases with no gene match: 9. Germline V gene sequence: CDR1 SGHAT, CDR2 FQNNGV. In nucleotides, the CDR3 is TGTGCCAGCAGCCCCGTCCCTACAGGGGCTGGAAACACCATATATTTT. Its protein product is CASSPVPTGAGNTIYF.

Notes on this clone: The sample carries other DNA sequences with the same CDR3. The J gene is TRBJ2-3, the V gene TRBV7-8, with 11 positions matching TRBD2. CDR1 and CDR2 from the germline V gene are SGHVS and FQNEAQ. V shed 1 base and J 3 bases; nucleotides not matched to a gene: 0. CDR3 length equals 15 residues. The CDR3 DNA is TGTGCCAGCAGCTTAGGACTAGCGGGAACAGATACGCAGTATTTT. Protein sequence: CASSLGLAGTDTQYF.

The chain recombines TRBV14 with TRBJ1-1; no clear D gene. CDR1 and CDR2 (germline): SGHDN, FVKESK. The CDR3 is 15 amino acids. Trimming stripped 1 base from V and 5 bases from J, with 14 bases between. The CDR3 DNA follows: TGTGCCAGCAGCCAAGGACATTCAGGTTTAACTGAAGCTTTCTTT. Protein: CASSQGHSGLTEAFF.

The chain uses TRBV6-5 and TRBJ1-2; TRBD1 is a possible D gene (6 bases). The germline gives CDR1 MNHEY, CDR2 SVGAGI. This CDR3 has 13 residues. Trimming left V 6 bases short and J 8 bases short, with 16 bases between. CDR3 in amino acids: CASRKAGAFGYTF. The CDR3 nucleotides are TGTGCCAGCAGAAAGGCGGGGGCCTTCGGCTACACCTTC.

The chain joins TRBV5-1 to TRBJ2-3; possibly TRBD2 for D (6 bases). Germline V gives CDR1 SGHRS, CDR2 YFSETQ. The V end was cut by 5 bases, the J end by 2 bases, with 18 bases between. CDR3 length equals 16 residues. The CDR3 here is CASSFGAGRNTDTQYF. DNA of the CDR3: TGCGCCAGCAGTTTCGGTGCGGGGCGAAACACAGATACGCAGTATTTT.

The chain uses TRBV27 and TRBJ2-7, with 8 bases fitting TRBD1. CDR3 size: 16 residues. The germline gives CDR1 MNHEY, CDR2 SMNVEV (reference sequence). The V and J ends lost 5 bases and 3 bases, in that order; junction bases with no gene match: 12. This CDR3 reads CASSLNQGARFYEQYF. The CDR3 nucleotides are TGTGCCAGCAGTCTCAATCAGGGGGCGCGATTCTACGAGCAGTACTTC.

The V gene is TRBV4-1, the J gene TRBJ1-1, with 7 bases aligning to TRBD1. Germline CDR1 and CDR2: MGHRA and YSYEKL. The CDR3 extends over 15 amino acids. V trimming: 0 bases; J trimming: 2 bases; junction bases outside the gene matches: 3. This CDR3 reads CASSQDRGPNTEAFF. The CDR3 DNA reads TGCGCCAGCAGCCAAGATAGGGGGCCCAACACTGAAGCTTTCTTT.

This chain links TRBV4-1 with TRBJ1-6, with 8 nucleotides matching TRBD1. V dropped 2 bases and J dropped 10; count of bases not matched to a gene: 4. Germline-derived CDR1 and CDR2 are MGHRA and YSYEKL. The CDR3 consists of 14 residues. CDR3 sequence reads: CASSQQDRDSPLHF. The CDR3 nucleotides read TGCGCCAGCAGCCAACAGGACAGGGACTCACCCCTCCACTTT.

V usage is TRBV28 and J usage is TRBJ2-7, with D possibly matching TRBD2 (6 bases). The CDR3 totals 14 residues. The germline V and J ends were trimmed by 4 bases and 3 bases, with 13 bases remaining between them. Germline-derived CDR1 and CDR2 are MDHEN and SYDVKM. CDR3 coding DNA: TGTGCCAGCAGTTCCTCTTGGGGAGGCTACGAGCAGTACTTC. Amino acids: CASSSSWGGYEQYF.

The chain employs TRBV11-2 and TRBJ1-1; 10 bases agree with TRBD1. V shed 1 base, J shed 3 bases, and the junction held 5 bases outside the gene matches. The CDR3 runs to 16 residues. Germline V lookup: CDR1 SGHAT, CDR2 FQNNGV. The CDR3 DNA is TGTGCCAGCAGCTTAGGTTCGGGACAGGGGCACACTGAAGCTTTCTTT. Encoded protein: CASSLGSGQGHTEAFF.

J is TRBJ1-1 and V is TRBV5-5; D not certain. Germline CDR1 reads SGHKS; CDR2 reads YYEKEE (reference sequence). Trimming left V 1 base short and J 7 bases short, with 14 bases between. The CDR3 extends over 14 amino acids. In DNA, the CDR3 is TGTGCCAGCAGCTTGAGCATTTTACCCGATGAAGCTTTCTTT. It yields the protein CASSLSILPDEAFF.

The gene calls are TRBV5-1 and TRBJ2-7; 7 bases line up with TRBD2. Germline CDR1 is SGHRS and CDR2 is YFSETQ. The V segment lost 0 bases and the J segment 4 bases; nucleotides outside the gene matches: 4. The CDR3 covers 14 residues. CDR3 in amino acids: CASSLEWGGYEQYF. For the CDR3, the DNA is TGCGCCAGCAGCTTGGAATGGGGGGGGTACGAGCAGTACTTC.

The gene calls are TRBV7-8 and TRBJ2-3; the match to TRBD2 covers 9 bases. The length of the CDR3 is 16 residues. The germline V gene has CDR1 SGHVS and CDR2 FQNEAQ. J was trimmed by 4 bases and V by 4 bases; bases with no gene match: 9. CDR3 bases: TGTGCCAGCAGCTCGGGCGGGGGGGCGGCTTCAGATACGCAGTATTTT. Its translation: CASSSGGGAASDTQYF. Using reference TRBV7-8 and TRBJ2-3 for the parts outside the CDR3, the full variable domain is GAGVSQSPRYKVAKRGQDVALRCDPISGHVSLFWYQQALGQGPEFLTYFQNEAQLDKSGLPSDRFFAERPEGSVSTLKIQRTQQEDSAVYLCASSSGGGAASDTQYFGPGTRLTVL.

The gene calls are TRBV30 and TRBJ1-1; TRBD1 agrees at 8 bases. The CDR3 sequence is 14 residues long. V lost 2 bases and J lost 3; bases outside the gene matches: 5. Germline V gives CDR1 GTSNPN, CDR2 SVGIG (reference sequence). The CDR3 loop is CAWSRTGLYTEAFF. As DNA, the CDR3 is TGTGCCTGGAGTCGGACAGGGTTATACACTGAAGCTTTCTTT.

The chain employs TRBV27 and TRBJ1-2, with 7 bases that match TRBD1. The trim removed 3 bases at V and 4 bases at J, leaving 8 bases unmatched. The CDR3 spans 15 residues. Germline CDR1 MNHEY, CDR2 SMNVEV (reference sequence). The CDR3 loop reads CASSLAGQGVYGYTF. As DNA, the CDR3 is TGTGCCAGCAGTTTGGCGGGGCAGGGGGTCTATGGCTACACCTTC.

The chain uses TRBV2 and TRBJ2-1, with no clear D. The CDR3 has 13 amino acids. From germline, CDR1 is SNHLY and CDR2 FYNNEI. V was shortened by 3 bases and J by 6 bases, with 9 bases between the two germline ends. The CDR3 DNA follows: TGTGCCAGCAGTGAGCGTCCAGGCAATGAGCAGTTCTTC. This sequence encodes CASSERPGNEQFF.

The CDR3 nucleotides read TGTGCCAGCAGTTACCTAGGAGAAAAACTGTTTTTT. This codes for CASSYLGEKLFF. The chain combines TRBV6-5 with TRBJ1-4; D gene unclear. Per the germline V gene, CDR1 is MNHEY and CDR2 is SVGAGI. The V end was cut by 2 bases, the J end by 8 bases, with 6 bases between. The CDR3 covers 12 residues.

The CDR3 DNA reads TGTGCTAGTGGTTTGGACATGTATCAGCCCCAGCATTTT. Protein: CASGLDMYQPQHF. The chain has TRBV12-5 and TRBJ1-5; unclear D gene. V lost 1 base and J 5 bases, leaving 6 bases between the germline ends. This CDR3 contains 13 residues. The germline V gene has CDR1 LGHNT and CDR2 FRNRAP. Looking up the rest from reference TRBV12-5 and TRBJ1-5 gives the full variable domain: DARVTQTPRHKVTEMGQEVTMRCQPILGHNTVFWYRQTMMQGLELLAYFRNRAPLDDSGMPKDRFSAEMPDATLATLKIQPSEPRDSAVYFCASGLDMYQPQHFGDGTRLSIL.

V and J are TRBV19 and TRBJ1-4; TRBD1 aligns across 9 bases. With V trimmed by 6 bases and J by 0 bases, 5 bases remained unmatched. The CDR3 totals 16 residues. CDR1 and CDR2 (germline): LNHDA, SQIVND (reference sequence). The CDR3 reads CASRDRGSATNEKLFF. The CDR3 nucleotides read TGTGCCAGTAGGGACAGGGGATCCGCAACTAATGAAAAACTGTTTTTT.

The V and J genes are TRBV19 and TRBJ1-1, with D tentatively TRBD1 (6 bases). CDR3 length: 11 amino acids. V lost 11 bases and J lost 10, with 17 bases in between. Germline V gives CDR1 LNHDA, CDR2 SQIVND (reference sequence). Here the CDR3 reads CAGDGGQGAFF. In DNA form, the CDR3 reads TGTGCCGGGGATGGGGGCCAAGGAGCTTTCTTT.

V is TRBV15 and J is TRBJ2-3; 10 bases fit TRBD2. CDR3 length: 15 amino acids. Per the germline V gene, CDR1 is LNHNV and CDR2 is YYDKDF (reference sequence). The V and J ends lost 2 bases and 4 bases, in that order; junction bases with no gene match: 3. The CDR3 bases are TGTGCCACCAGCAGACGTAGCGGGGGGTCAGATACGCAGTATTTT. This translates into CATSRRSGGSDTQYF.

The CDR3 protein is CSAYPGVVDTEAFF. The CDR3 DNA reads as TGCAGCGCATACCCCGGGGTCGTTGACACTGAAGCTTTCTTT. The chain joins TRBV29-1 to TRBJ1-1; no firm D call. The CDR3 is 14 amino acids. Germline V gene sequence: CDR1 SQVTM, CDR2 ANQGSEA. Trimming shortened V by 7 bases and J by 3 bases, and 18 bases separated the two germline ends.